Listed here are 2 T cell receptor beta chains from one sample, sequenced in a study of somatic mutations in cytotoxic T cells in rheumatoid arthritis. Repertoires were generated with immunoSEQ multiplex PCR, while TCRdb's copy carries only in-frame clones and drops some. The sample has roughly 16,000 clones; more than 70% are singletons. The source material was CD8+ T cells sorted from blood. These receptors were obtained from an adult with rheumatoid arthritis.

The genes are TRBV27 and TRBJ1-1; a weak D match, TRBD1 (6 bases). The V end was cut by 6 bases, the J end by 3 bases, with 11 bases between. From germline, CDR1 is MNHEY and CDR2 SMNVEV (reference sequence). The CDR3 runs to 13 residues. The CDR3 coding sequence is TGTGCCAGCAGCACTACAGGGCACACTGAAGCTTTCTTT. Translating it yields CASSTTGHTEAFF.

The chain has TRBV7-6 and TRBJ2-5, with D maybe TRBD1 (5 bases). Trimming shortened V by 1 base and J by 1 base, and 16 bases separated the two germline ends. There are 17 residues in the CDR3. Germline lookup yields CDR1 SGHVS and CDR2 FNYEAQ. In nucleotides, the CDR3 is TGTGCCAGCAGCTTAGTTAAAAGAGCGACAGCCCAAGAGACCCAGTACTTC. This translates into CASSLVKRATAQETQYF.